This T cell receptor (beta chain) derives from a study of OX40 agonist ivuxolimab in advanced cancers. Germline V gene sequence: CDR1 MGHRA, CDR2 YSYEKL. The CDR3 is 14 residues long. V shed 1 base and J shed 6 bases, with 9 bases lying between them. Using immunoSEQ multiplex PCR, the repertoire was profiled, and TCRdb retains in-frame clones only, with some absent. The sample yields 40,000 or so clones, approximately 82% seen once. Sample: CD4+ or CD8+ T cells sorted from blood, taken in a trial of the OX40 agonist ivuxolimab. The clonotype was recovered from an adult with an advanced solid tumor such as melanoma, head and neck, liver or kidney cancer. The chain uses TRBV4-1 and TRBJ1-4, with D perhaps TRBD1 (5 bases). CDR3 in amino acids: CASSQGGSYEKLFF. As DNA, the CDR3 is TGCGCCAGCAGCCAAGGGGGGAGTTATGAAAAACTGTTTTTT.